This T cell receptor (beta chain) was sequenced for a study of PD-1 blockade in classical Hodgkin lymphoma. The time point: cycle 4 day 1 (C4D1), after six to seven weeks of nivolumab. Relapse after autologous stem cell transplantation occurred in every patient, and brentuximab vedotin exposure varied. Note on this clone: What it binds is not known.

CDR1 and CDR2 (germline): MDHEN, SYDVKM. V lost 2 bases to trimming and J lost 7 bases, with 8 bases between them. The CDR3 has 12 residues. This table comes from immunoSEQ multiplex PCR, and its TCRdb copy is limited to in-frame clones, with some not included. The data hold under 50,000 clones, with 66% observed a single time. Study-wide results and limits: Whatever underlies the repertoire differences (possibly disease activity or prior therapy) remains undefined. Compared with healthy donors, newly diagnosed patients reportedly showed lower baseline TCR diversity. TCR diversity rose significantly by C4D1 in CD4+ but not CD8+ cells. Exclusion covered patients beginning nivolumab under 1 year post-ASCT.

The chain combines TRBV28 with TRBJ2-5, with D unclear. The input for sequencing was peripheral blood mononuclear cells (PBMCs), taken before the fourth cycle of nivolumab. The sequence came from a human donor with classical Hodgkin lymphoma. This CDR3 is CASSLDAGTQYF. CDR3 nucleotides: TGTGCCAGCAGTTTAGACGCCGGGACCCAGTACTTC.